The next 23 T cell receptor beta chains were all read from a single sample in a study of blood T cells in healthy people across ages. Using a J-beta primer mix together with a sample-barcoded 5' primer, a second PCR was run for roughly 6 to 11 cycles. TCRdb reanalysed the 5' RACE reads using MiXCR and keeps one entry per CDR3 protein. This table holds more than 900,000 distinct CDR3 sequences, about 25% found once. These data were also reused for a study on T cells of mothers and their children.

Sequencing was performed on blood. Every receptor here comes from a girl aged 2 to 10 in good health.

The V gene is TRBV13, the J gene TRBJ1-3, with D possibly being TRBD1 (5 bases). The CDR3 sequence is 15 residues long. V dropped 5 bases and J dropped 0 bases, with 11 bases sitting between them. Germline V gives CDR1 PRHDT, CDR2 FYEKMQ (reference sequence). CDR3 protein: CASSPDSCSGNTIYF. In DNA, the CDR3 is TGTGCCAGCAGCCCCGACAGTTGCTCTGGAAACACCATATATTTT.

The table lists this clonotype with a few counts. J is TRBJ2-3 and V is TRBV5-1; D gene unclear. V lost 2 bases and J 1 base, leaving 17 bases between the germline ends. Germline V CDR1 and CDR2: SGHRS, YFSETQ. This CDR3 has 17 residues. CDR3 sequence: CASSLDGFLQRTDTQYF. The CDR3 nucleotides are TGCGCCAGCAGCTTAGACGGTTTCTTGCAGCGCACAGATACGCAGTATTTT.

V gene TRBV28 combines with J gene TRBJ2-7; perhaps TRBD2 as D (6 bases). The V gene's germline CDR1 is MDHEN and CDR2 SYDVKM. Trimming removed 5 bases at V and 6 bases at J, with 20 bases between. The CDR3 sequence is 15 residues long. This CDR3 reads CASSPRAGRLSEQYF. CDR3 in DNA: TGTGCCAGCAGTCCACGGGCAGGGAGGTTGAGCGAGCAGTACTTC.

The table lists this clonotype with a few counts. The genes are TRBV6-1 and TRBJ1-2; no reliable D call. Germline-derived CDR1 and CDR2 are MNHNS and SASEGT. Trimming removed 2 bases from V and 1 base from J, with 5 bases in between. This CDR3 comprises 13 residues. CDR3 protein: CASSEYINYGYTF. The CDR3 nucleotides are TGTGCCAGCAGTGAATACATTAACTATGGCTACACCTTC.

This chain links TRBV21-1 with TRBJ2-7; whether TRBD2, the table's D call, matches the DNA was not checked. TRBV21-1 is a documented pseudogene. The CDR3 has 19 amino acids. The CDR3 DNA follows: TGTGCCAGCAGCAAACGAAGGACTAGCGGGCCTCGCCGCTCCTACGAGCAGTACTTC. It specifies CASSKRRTSGPRRSYEQYF.

The chain is built from TRBV29-1 and TRBJ2-5, with 7 bases that match TRBD1. The CDR3 is made up of 15 amino acids. Germline V gives CDR1 SQVTM, CDR2 ANQGSEA. Trimming at V came to 4 bases and at J to 5 bases, leaving 13 bases not matched to a gene. The CDR3 region has the DNA TGCAGCGTTGGGCAGCGACAGGGCAGGAGGGAGACCCAGTACTTC. It translates to CSVGQRQGRRETQYF.

V gene TRBV27 combines with J gene TRBJ2-5, with TRBD2 as a possible D gene (6 bases). The assigned J gene may be wrong: the sequence end matches TRBJ2-1 better. Germline CDR1 MNHEY, CDR2 SMNVEV (reference sequence). This CDR3 has 15 amino acids. The CDR3 nucleotides read TGTGCCAGCAGTTTACAGGGACTCAGTTACAATGAGCAGTTCTTC. This sequence encodes CASSLQGLSYNEQFF.

This sequence joins TRBV24-1 and TRBJ2-3, with unresolved D. V was trimmed by 5 bases and J by 9 bases, leaving 17 bases between them. This CDR3 region has 14 residues. Germline loops: CDR1 KGHDR, CDR2 SFDVKD. The CDR3 nucleotides read TGTGCCACCAGTGGTTCCGGTACCTTTGACACGCAGTATTTT. It codes for CATSGSGTFDTQYF.

The V gene is TRBV28, the J gene TRBJ2-5; 8 nucleotides agree with TRBD2. This CDR3 spans 17 amino acids. Germline assignment: CDR1 MDHEN and CDR2 SYDVKM. With 4 bases clipped from V and 4 bases from J, the junction kept 14 bases outside the gene matches. This CDR3 reads CASSSHNKKAGVETQYF. The CDR3 DNA is TGTGCCAGCAGTTCCCACAACAAAAAAGCGGGAGTAGAGACCCAGTACTTC.

The chain combines TRBV29-1 with TRBJ2-5; D is tentatively TRBD1 or TRBD2 (5 bases each). Between the trimmed V and J ends, which lost 5 bases and 5 bases, there was a span of 12 bases. This CDR3 is 12 amino acids long. The germline V gene has CDR1 SQVTM and CDR2 ANQGSEA. Here the CDR3 reads CSVSGAAETQYF. CDR3 nucleotide sequence: TGCAGCGTTTCCGGGGCTGCGGAGACCCAGTACTTC.

This clonotype was picked up a small number of times. The chain employs TRBV27 and TRBJ2-1; no clear D. Gene TRBJ2-7 matches the end of the DNA better, so the J call may be wrong. The CDR3 has 12 residues. The germline CDR1 and CDR2 sequences are MNHEY and SMNVEV (reference sequence). This CDR3 reads CASNPPSGEQYF. In nucleotides, the CDR3 is TGTGCCAGCAACCCCCCTTCGGGCGAGCAGTACTTC.

This sequence joins TRBV20-1 and TRBJ2-1; TRBD1 agrees at 8 bases. The CDR3 spans 15 residues. CDR1 DFQATT and CDR2 SNEGSKA come from the germline V gene (reference sequence). V trimming: 3 bases; J trimming: 8 bases; junction bases outside the gene matches: 12. CDR3 residues: CSARDRDRIWDEQFF. Here the CDR3 DNA reads TGCAGTGCTAGGGACAGGGACCGAATATGGGATGAGCAGTTCTTC.

The genes are TRBV10-3 and TRBJ2-3, with D hard to call. CDR3 size: 14 residues. Trimming took 6 bases from V and 0 from J, leaving 10 bases between them. Germline V gene sequence: CDR1 ENHRY, CDR2 SYGVKD. Here the CDR3 reads CAIRTETSTDTQYF. The CDR3 nucleotides are TGTGCCATCAGGACGGAGACTAGCACAGATACGCAGTATTTT.

This clonotype was detected a few times. The chain links TRBV9 to TRBJ2-1; D is unresolved. Germline V CDR1 and CDR2: SGDLS, YYNGEE. Trimming removed 3 bases at V and 8 bases at J, with 24 bases between. CDR3 length equals 17 residues. The CDR3 loop is CASSGAVESGPAHEQFF. CDR3 nucleotide sequence: TGTGCCAGCAGCGGGGCAGTGGAGTCGGGCCCGGCACATGAGCAGTTCTTC.

This clonotype was found a few times. V is TRBV7-8 and J is TRBJ2-1; 9 nucleotides agree with TRBD2. This CDR3 has 15 residues. The V gene's germline CDR1 is SGHVS and CDR2 FQNEAQ. The V gene end was trimmed by 5 bases and the J gene end by 8 bases; junction bases not matched to a gene: 10. In nucleotides, the CDR3 is TGTGCCAGCAGCCACGCGGGAGGGCCACTCCATGAGCAGTTCTTC. This sequence encodes CASSHAGGPLHEQFF.

The chain uses TRBV7-2 and TRBJ2-3, with D perhaps TRBD2 (6 bases). Germline CDR1 SGHTA, CDR2 FQGNSA. V lost 8 bases and J 4 bases, leaving 10 bases between the germline ends. The CDR3 extends over 12 amino acids. The CDR3 sequence: CASGLAPDTQYF. In DNA form, the CDR3 reads TGTGCCAGCGGGCTAGCGCCAGATACGCAGTATTTT.

The chain combines TRBV20-1 with TRBJ1-4, with 10 bases matching TRBD1. Germline V gene lookup returns CDR1 DFQATT and CDR2 SNEGSKA (reference sequence). Trimming at V came to 6 bases and at J to 7 bases, leaving 8 bases not matched to a gene. This CDR3 has 14 residues. This CDR3 is CSASPGTGAEKLFF. DNA for the CDR3: TGCAGTGCCAGTCCCGGGACAGGGGCTGAAAAACTGTTTTTT.

The chain combines TRBV27 with TRBJ2-7, with D possibly being TRBD2 (5 bases). Germline V gene data show CDR1 as MNHEY and CDR2 as SMNVEV (reference sequence). The CDR3 covers 13 residues. V was trimmed by 4 bases and J by 4 bases, leaving 11 bases between them. The CDR3 loop reads CASSSGRGYEQYF. Written as DNA, the CDR3 is TGTGCCAGCAGTTCGGGCCGGGGTTACGAGCAGTACTTC.

The rearrangement joins TRBV4-2 to TRBJ2-1; 9 bases align to TRBD2. The J segment lost 5 bases and the V segment lost 0 bases, leaving 2 bases of the junction unmatched. Germline V gene data show CDR1 as LGHNA and CDR2 as YNFKEQ. The CDR3 consists of 15 residues. The CDR3 spells CASSQDRLADNEQFF. The CDR3 DNA reads TGTGCCAGCAGCCAAGATCGACTAGCGGACAATGAGCAGTTCTTC.

In its sample, this clonotype was seen a few times. V is TRBV15 and J is TRBJ2-7; D not certain. V lost 1 base to trimming and J lost 0 bases, with 7 bases between them. From germline, CDR1 is LNHNV and CDR2 YYDKDF (reference sequence). The CDR3 has 14 amino acids. CDR3 bases: TGTGCCACCAGCAGAGTGGGTTACTCCTACGAGCAGTACTTC. Its protein is CATSRVGYSYEQYF.

This chain joins TRBV7-2 and TRBJ2-1, with 7 positions matching TRBD2. In germline, CDR1 is SGHTA, CDR2 FQGNSA. The CDR3 spans 17 residues. V trimming: 4 bases; J trimming: 0 bases; junction bases outside the gene matches: 9. The CDR3 spells CASSYDVAGSSYNEQFF. The CDR3 nucleotides read TGTGCCAGCAGCTATGATGTAGCGGGCAGCTCCTACAATGAGCAGTTCTTC.

This clonotype was seen a handful of times. This CDR3 is CSARVKGDEQYF. The CDR3 nucleotides are TGCAGTGCTAGAGTAAAGGGGGACGAGCAGTACTTC. The chain joins TRBV20-1 to TRBJ2-7; a weak D match, TRBD1 (6 bases). The CDR3 consists of 12 residues. Germline CDR1 DFQATT, CDR2 SNEGSKA (reference sequence). Trimming took off 1 base at V and 5 bases at J, with 9 bases between the two ends.

Here the CDR3 reads CASSTRDRGNNYGYTF. CDR3 nucleotide sequence: TGTGCCAGCAGTACCCGGGACCGCGGTAATAACTATGGCTACACCTTC. The V call is TRBV6-6, the J call TRBJ1-2; the D gene is possibly TRBD1 (5 bases). The V gene's germline CDR1 is MNHNY and CDR2 SVGAGI (reference sequence). Trimming cost V 5 bases and J 1 base, with 17 bases left between them. This CDR3 has 16 amino acids.